This T cell receptor (beta chain) was retrieved from a study of CD8+CD57+ T cells in acquired aplastic anemia. Study-level information: Sorted cells (CD4+ and CD8+) yielded DNA amounts that averaged approximately 3.1 ug.

Genomic DNA served as template for TCR beta VDJ and CDR3 profiling. One entry per CDR3 protein, called by TCRdb with MiXCR from the reads. The sample lists roughly 220,000 distinct CDR3 sequences, 50% to 70% seen once, with around three fifths in the top ten. Trimming cost V 5 bases and J 2 bases; bases outside gene matches: 6. CDR1 and CDR2 (germline): MNHEY, SVGAGI. The CDR3 extends over 14 amino acids. This clonotype was counted ten times or more. Patients included in sequencing had previously demonstrated CD8+CD57+ cell expansion by flow cytometry. Every patient had severe acquired aplastic anemia.

The source of this sequence is a human donor with aplastic anemia. The chain combines TRBV6-5 with TRBJ2-7, with 7 bases fitting TRBD1. What was sequenced was sorted CD4+, CD8+, or CD8+CD57+ T cells (not recorded which) from PBMCs. CDR3 coding DNA: TGTGCCAGCAGTCTCGACAGGGAACCCTACGAGCAGTACTTC. It codes for CASSLDREPYEQYF.